This TCR beta chain appears in the sequencing data of a study of CD8+ T cells in alopecia areata. This CDR3 spans 16 amino acids. V gave up 1 base and J gave up 3 bases, with 13 bases separating them. CDR1 is NNHDY, CDR2 SYVADS, per germline. For this clone: The antigen is unknown. The listed genes are named as in mouse. The read finishes 4 residues shy of the CDR3 end, and the germline J gene is used to complete it.

Broader study findings: There were also resident alphabeta T cells of normal skin sequenced in scalp samples. In patients, TCRs were shared less clearly than in mice, and HLA may possibly be involved.

Extracted from the samples, RNA was reverse transcribed into cDNA to serve as the sequencing template. TCRdb's table, derived via immunoSEQ multiplex PCR, lists solely in-frame clones and lacks some. The sample presents around 300,000 clones, none singletons. Cutaneous lymph nodes were pooled and cells sorted by CD4, CD8alpha, NKG2D, NKG2ACE and more. The sequencing input was CD4+ T cells sorted from a lymph node. V usage is TRBV13-3 and J usage is TRBJ2-2, with a tentative D call TRBD2 (7 bases). The clonotype comes from a C3H/HeJ mouse with alopecia areata. MHC haplotype of the mouse line: H2-k. The CDR3 protein is CASSDWGARDTGQLYF. CDR3 DNA, as far as it was read: TGTGCCAGCAGTGATTGGGGGGCGCGGGACACCGGG. The variable domain in full, completed from reference TRBV13-3 and TRBJ2-2, reads EAAVTQSPRSKVAVTGGKVTLSCHQTNNHDYMYWYRQDTGHGLRLIHYSYVADSTEKGDIPDGYKASRPSQENFSLILELASLSQTAVYFCASSDWGARDTGQLYFGEGSKLTVL.